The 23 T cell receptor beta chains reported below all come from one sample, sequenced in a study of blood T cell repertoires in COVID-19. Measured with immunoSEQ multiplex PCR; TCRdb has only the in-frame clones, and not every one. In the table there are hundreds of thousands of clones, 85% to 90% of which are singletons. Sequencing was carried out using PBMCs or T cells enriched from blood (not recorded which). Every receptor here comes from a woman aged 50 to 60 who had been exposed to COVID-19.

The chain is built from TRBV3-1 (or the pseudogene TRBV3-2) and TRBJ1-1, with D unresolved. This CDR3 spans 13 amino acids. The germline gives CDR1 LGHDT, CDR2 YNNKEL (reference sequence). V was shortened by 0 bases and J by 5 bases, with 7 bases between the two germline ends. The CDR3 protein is CASSQDHFTEAFF. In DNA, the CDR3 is TGTGCCAGCAGCCAAGATCATTTTACTGAAGCTTTCTTT.

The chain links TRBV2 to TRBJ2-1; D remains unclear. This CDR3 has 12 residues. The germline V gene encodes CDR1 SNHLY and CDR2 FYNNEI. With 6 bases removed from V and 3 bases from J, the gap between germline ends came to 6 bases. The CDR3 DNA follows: TGTGCCAGCAGCGTCGTCTACAATGAGCAGTTCTTC. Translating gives CASSVVYNEQFF.

CDR3 in DNA: TGCGCCAGCAGCTTGGGGGACAGGGCAACCTACGAGCAGTACTTC. Amino acids: CASSLGDRATYEQYF. The chain is built from TRBV5-1 and TRBJ2-7; 9 nucleotides line up with TRBD1. The trim removed 0 bases at V and 2 bases at J, leaving 3 bases unmatched. CDR3 length: 15 amino acids. The germline gives CDR1 SGHRS, CDR2 YFSETQ.

The CDR3 DNA sequence: TGTGCCAGCAGCAAATTGGGGCCCGACGGATTT. Residues: CASSKLGPDGF. The chain couples TRBV21-1 to TRBJ1-1; the table's D call, TRBD1, was not checked against the DNA. TRBV21-1 has pseudogene status. The CDR3 covers 11 residues.

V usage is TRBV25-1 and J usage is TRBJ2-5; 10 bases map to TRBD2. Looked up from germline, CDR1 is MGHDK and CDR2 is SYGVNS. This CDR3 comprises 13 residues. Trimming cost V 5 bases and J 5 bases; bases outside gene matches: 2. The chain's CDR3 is CASSKAGGETQYF. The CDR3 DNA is TGTGCCAGCAGTAAAGCGGGGGGGGAGACCCAGTACTTC.

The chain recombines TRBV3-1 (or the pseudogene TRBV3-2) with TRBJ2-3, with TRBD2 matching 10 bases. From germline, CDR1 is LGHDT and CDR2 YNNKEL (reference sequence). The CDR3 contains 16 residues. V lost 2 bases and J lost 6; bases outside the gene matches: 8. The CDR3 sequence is CASSQLAGGLLDTQYF. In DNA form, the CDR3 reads TGTGCCAGCAGCCAATTAGCGGGGGGCCTGCTGGATACGCAGTATTTT.

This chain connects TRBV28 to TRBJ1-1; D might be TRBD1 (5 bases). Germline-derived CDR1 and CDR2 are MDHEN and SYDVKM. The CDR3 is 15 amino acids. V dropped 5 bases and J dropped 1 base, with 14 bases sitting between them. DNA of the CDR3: TGTGCCAGCAGTCCACTGGACAAGACGAACACTGAAGCTTTCTTT. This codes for CASSPLDKTNTEAFF. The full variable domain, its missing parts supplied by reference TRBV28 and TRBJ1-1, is DVKVTQSSRYLVKRTGEKVFLECVQDMDHENMFWYRQDPGLGLRLIYFSYDVKMKEKGDIPEGYSVSREKKERFSLILESASTNQTSMYLCASSPLDKTNTEAFFGQGTRLTVV.

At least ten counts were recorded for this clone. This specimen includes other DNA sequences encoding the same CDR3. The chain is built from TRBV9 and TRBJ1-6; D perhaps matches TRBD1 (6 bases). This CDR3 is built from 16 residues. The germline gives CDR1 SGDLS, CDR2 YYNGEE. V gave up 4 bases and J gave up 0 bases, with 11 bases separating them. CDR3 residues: CASSPTGSSYNSPLHF. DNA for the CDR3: TGTGCCAGCAGCCCTACAGGGAGCTCCTATAATTCACCCCTCCACTTT.

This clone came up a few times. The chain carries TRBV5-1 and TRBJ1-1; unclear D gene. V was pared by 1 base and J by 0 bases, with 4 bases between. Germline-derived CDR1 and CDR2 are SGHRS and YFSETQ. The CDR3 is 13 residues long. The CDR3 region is CASSLSLNTEAFF. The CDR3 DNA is TGCGCCAGCAGCTTGTCATTGAACACTGAAGCTTTCTTT.

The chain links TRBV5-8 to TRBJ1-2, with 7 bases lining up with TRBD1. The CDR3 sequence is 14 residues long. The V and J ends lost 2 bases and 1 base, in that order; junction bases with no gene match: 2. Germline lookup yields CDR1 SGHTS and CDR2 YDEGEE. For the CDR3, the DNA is TGTGCCAGCAGCTTAGGGACAGATAACTATGGCTACACCTTC. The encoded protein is CASSLGTDNYGYTF. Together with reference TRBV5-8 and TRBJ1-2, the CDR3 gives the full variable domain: EAGVTQSPTHLIKTRGQQATLRCSPISGHTSVYWYQQALGLGLQFLLWYDEGEERNRGNFPPRFSGRQFPNYSSELNVNALELEDSALYLCASSLGTDNYGYTFGSGTRLTVV.

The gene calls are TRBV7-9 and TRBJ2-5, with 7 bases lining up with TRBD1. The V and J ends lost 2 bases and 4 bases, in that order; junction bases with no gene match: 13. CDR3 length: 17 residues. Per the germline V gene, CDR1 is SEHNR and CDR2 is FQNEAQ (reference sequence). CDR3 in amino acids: CASSLLERTGTGETQYF. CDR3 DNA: TGTGCCAGCAGCTTACTCGAAAGGACAGGTACGGGAGAGACCCAGTACTTC.

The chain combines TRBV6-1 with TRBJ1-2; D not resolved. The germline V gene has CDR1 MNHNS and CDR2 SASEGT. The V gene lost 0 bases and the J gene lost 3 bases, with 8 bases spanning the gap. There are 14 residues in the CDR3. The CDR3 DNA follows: TGTGCCAGCAGTGAAGCGAACAGAGACTATGGCTACACCTTC. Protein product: CASSEANRDYGYTF.

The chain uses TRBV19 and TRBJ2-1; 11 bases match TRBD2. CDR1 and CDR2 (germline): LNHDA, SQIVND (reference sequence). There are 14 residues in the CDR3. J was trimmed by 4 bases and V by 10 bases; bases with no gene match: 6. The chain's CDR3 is CATATSGVYNEQFF. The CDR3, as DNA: TGTGCCACAGCGACTAGCGGGGTTTACAATGAGCAGTTCTTC.

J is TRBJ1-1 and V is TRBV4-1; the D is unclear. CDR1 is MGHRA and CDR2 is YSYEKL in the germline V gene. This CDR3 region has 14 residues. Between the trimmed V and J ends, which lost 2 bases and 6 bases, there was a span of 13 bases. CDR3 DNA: TGCGCCAGCAGCCAACCCAGGCGCAGTCCTGAAGCTTTCTTT. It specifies CASSQPRRSPEAFF.

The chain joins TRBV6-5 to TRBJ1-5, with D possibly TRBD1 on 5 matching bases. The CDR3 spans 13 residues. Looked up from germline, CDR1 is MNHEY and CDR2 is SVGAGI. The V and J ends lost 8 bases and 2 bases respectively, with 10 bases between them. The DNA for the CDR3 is TGTGCCAGCTCGGTAGGGGGCAATCAGCCCCAGCATTTT. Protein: CASSVGGNQPQHF.

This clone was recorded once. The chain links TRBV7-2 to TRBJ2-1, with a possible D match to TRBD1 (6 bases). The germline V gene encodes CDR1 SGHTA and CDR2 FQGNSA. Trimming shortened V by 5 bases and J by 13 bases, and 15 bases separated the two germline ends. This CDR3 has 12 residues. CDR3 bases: TGTGCCAGCAGCGTAACAGGGTCGGTACAGTTCTTC. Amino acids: CASSVTGSVQFF.

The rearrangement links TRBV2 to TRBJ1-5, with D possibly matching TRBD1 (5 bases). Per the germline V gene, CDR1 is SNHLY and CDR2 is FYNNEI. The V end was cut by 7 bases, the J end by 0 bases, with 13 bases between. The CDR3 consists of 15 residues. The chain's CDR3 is CASTMGPYSNQPQHF. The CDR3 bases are TGTGCCAGCACGATGGGGCCCTATAGCAATCAGCCCCAGCATTTT. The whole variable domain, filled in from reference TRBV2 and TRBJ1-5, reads EPEVTQTPSHQVTQMGQEVILRCVPISNHLYFYWYRQILGQKVEFLVSFYNNEISEKSEIFDDQFSVERPDGSNFTLKIRSTKLEDSAMYFCASTMGPYSNQPQHFGDGTRLSIL.

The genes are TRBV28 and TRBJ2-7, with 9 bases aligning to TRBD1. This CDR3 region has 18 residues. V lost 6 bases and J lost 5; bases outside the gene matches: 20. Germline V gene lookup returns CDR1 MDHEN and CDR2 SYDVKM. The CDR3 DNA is TGTGCCAGCAGCCCAGGACAGGGGAATTTGGGGTTTGTGCACGAGCAGTACTTC. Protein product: CASSPGQGNLGFVHEQYF. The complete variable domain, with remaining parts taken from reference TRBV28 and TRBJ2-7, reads DVKVTQSSRYLVKRTGEKVFLECVQDMDHENMFWYRQDPGLGLRLIYFSYDVKMKEKGDIPEGYSVSREKKERFSLILESASTNQTSMYLCASSPGQGNLGFVHEQYFGPGTRLTVT.

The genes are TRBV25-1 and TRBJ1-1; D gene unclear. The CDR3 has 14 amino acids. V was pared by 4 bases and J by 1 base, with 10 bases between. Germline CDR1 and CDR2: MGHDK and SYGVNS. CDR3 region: CASSAGLGNTEAFF. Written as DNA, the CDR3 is TGTGCCAGCAGTGCCGGGTTAGGGAACACTGAAGCTTTCTTT.

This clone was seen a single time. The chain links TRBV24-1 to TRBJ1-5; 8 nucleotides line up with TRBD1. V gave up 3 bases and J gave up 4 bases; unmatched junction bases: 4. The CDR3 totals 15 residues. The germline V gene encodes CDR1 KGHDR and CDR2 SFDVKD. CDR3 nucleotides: TGTGCCACCAGTGATCCCGGGACAGGAAATCAGCCCCAGCATTTT. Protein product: CATSDPGTGNQPQHF.

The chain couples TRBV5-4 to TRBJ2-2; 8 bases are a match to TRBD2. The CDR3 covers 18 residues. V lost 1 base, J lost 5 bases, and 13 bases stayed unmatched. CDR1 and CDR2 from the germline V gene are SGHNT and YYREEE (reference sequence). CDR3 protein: CASSLPPTAGGWTGELFF. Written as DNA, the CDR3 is TGTGCCAGCAGCTTGCCCCCGACGGCGGGGGGCTGGACCGGGGAGCTGTTTTTT. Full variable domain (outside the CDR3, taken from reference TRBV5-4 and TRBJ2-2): ETGVTQSPTHLIKTRGQQVTLRCSSQSGHNTVSWYQQALGQGPQFIFQYYREEENGRGNFPPRFSGLQFPNYSSELNVNALELDDSALYLCASSLPPTAGGWTGELFFGEGSRLTVL.

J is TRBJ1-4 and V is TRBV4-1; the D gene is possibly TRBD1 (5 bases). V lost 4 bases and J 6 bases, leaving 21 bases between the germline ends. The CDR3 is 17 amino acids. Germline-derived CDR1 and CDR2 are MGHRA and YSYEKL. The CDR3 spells CASSLKGHSGADEKLFF. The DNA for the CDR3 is TGCGCCAGCAGCCTTAAAGGACATTCTGGGGCGGATGAAAAACTGTTTTTT.

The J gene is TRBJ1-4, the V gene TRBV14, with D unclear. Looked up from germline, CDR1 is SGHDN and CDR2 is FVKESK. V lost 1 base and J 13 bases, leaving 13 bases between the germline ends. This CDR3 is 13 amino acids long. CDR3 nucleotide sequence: TGTGCCAGCAGCCAAGTCTGGGAGGGAGTACTGTTTTTT. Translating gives CASSQVWEGVLFF.